This T cell receptor beta chain was obtained from a study of patients and donors after allogeneic stem cell transplantation. The CDR3 extends over 15 amino acids. V was trimmed by 3 bases and J by 2 bases, leaving 14 bases between them. TCRdb re-analysed the RT-PCR reads in MiXCR, keeping a single row per CDR3 protein. The data hold about a million distinct CDR3 sequences, with about 20% observed a single time. The chain employs TRBV12-3 or TRBV12-4 and TRBJ2-7; tentative D call: TRBD1 (5 bases). This clonotype originated in a human donor who was either an allogeneic HSCT recipient or a stem cell or donor lymphocyte infusion donor (not recorded which). It is not recorded whose cells these are; they may come from a transplant donor. The source material was blood, either unsorted or a sorted T cell fraction (not recorded which). The CDR3: CASSFLGLQPYEQYF. CDR3 nucleotides: TGTGCCAGCAGTTTCTTGGGGCTTCAGCCCTACGAGCAGTACTTC.